This is a list of T cell receptor beta chains from one sample in a study of T cell repertoires in cytomegalovirus infection. In TCRdb, the reads were re-called with MiXCR into one record per CDR3 protein. The sample contains about half a million distinct CDR3 sequences, 30% to 40% of which appear only once. These TCRs are of unknown antigen specificity. The sequencing used cultured PBMCs, collected from culture after CMV antigen stimulation. The receptors derive from a human donor in good health (CMV status not recorded). Some clones in this sample may be carry-over from other donors' samples. CDR3s include the opening cysteine and the closing phenylalanine or tryptophan. A D gene is named only where the DNA matches it firmly. Clone size is shown for a subset of rows, as once, few, many or a class of expanded clone.

>15|.|TRBV19|TRBD1|TRBJ2-1
TGTGCCAGTAGGCGGACAGGGGGCCCTTACAATGAGCAGTTCTTC
CASRRTGGPYNEQFF
>17|many|TRBV7-2|.|TRBJ2-3
TGTGCCAGCCCCCCCTCATGGCTTGACAGGTCCACAGATACGCAGTATTTT
CASPPSWLDRSTDTQYF
>16|.|TRBV6-2/TRBV6-3|TRBD1|TRBJ2-1
TGTGCCAGCAGTCCAGGGGGCGCAAGGAGTTCGAATGAGCAGTTCTTC
CASSPGGARSSNEQFF
>15|few|TRBV11-2|.|TRBJ2-2
TGTGCCAGCAGCCCAGAAGGGGGGGTCACCGGGGAGCTGTTTTTT
CASSPEGGVTGELFF
>16|few|TRBV6-6|.|TRBJ1-5
TGTGCCAGCAGAAGGGGCAGGGATTATAGCAATCAGCCCCAGCATTTT
CASRRGRDYSNQPQHF
>15|few|TRBV7-2|TRBD1|TRBJ2-1
TGTGCCAGCAGCCAGTTGGTAGGGGGCCCGGATGAGCAGTTCTTC
CASSQLVGGPDEQFF
>15|.|TRBV6-5|.|TRBJ2-1
TGTGCCAGCAGTCCGACGGCCTCACGACCGGATGAGCAGTTCTTC
CASSPTASRPDEQFF
>15|.|TRBV19|.|TRBJ2-5
TGTGCCAGTAGTAGTCTTCCTCCTGCCCAAGAGACCCAGTACTTC
CASSSLPPAQETQYF
>12|once|TRBV11-3|.|TRBJ2-5
TGTGCCAGCAGCTTGAACCTAGGGACCCAGTACTTC
CASSLNLGTQYF
>16|.|TRBV6-2/TRBV6-3|.|TRBJ2-2
TGTGCCAGCAGTTACCGGCTAGCTACCTACACCGGGGAGCTGTTTTTT
CASSYRLATYTGELFF
>16|few|TRBV7-9|.|TRBJ2-7
TGTGCCAGCAGCTTCGGTAAGGCGGCGAAATCCTACGAGCAGTACTTC
CASSFGKAAKSYEQYF